A selection of T cell receptor beta chains follows, all from one sample in a study of CD8 T cells in ankylosing spondylitis. TCRdb reanalysed the 5' RACE reads using MiXCR and keeps one entry per CDR3 protein. This table holds under 300,000 distinct CDR3 sequences, about 20% found once. Sequencing was carried out using blood, either unsorted or a sorted T cell fraction (not recorded which). The source of these receptors is a male donor with ankylosing spondylitis or in good health (not recorded which). CDR3s include the opening cysteine and the closing phenylalanine or tryptophan. A D gene is named only where the DNA matches it firmly. For some rows the clone size is stated as once, few or many, or as a class when expanded; others skip it.

d_gene	abundance	v_gene	j_gene	CDR3nt	CDR3aa
TRBD2	-	TRBV10-3	TRBJ2-1	TGTGCCATCAGTGAGGGGACACTAGCGGTGGGGTTCTTC	CAISEGTLAVGFF
-	many	TRBV20-1	TRBJ2-1	TGCAGTGCTAGAGTGGCTAGCAGTTACAATGAGCAGTTCTTC	CSARVASSYNEQFF
-	-	TRBV27	TRBJ2-7	TGTGCCAGCAGTTTGGGGCAGGACAGCTTCTACGAGCAGTACTTC	CASSLGQDSFYEQYF
-	many	TRBV29-1	TRBJ2-7	TGCAGCGTTGGCGGAAGCTCCTACGAGCAGTACTTC	CSVGGSSYEQYF
TRBD1	many	TRBV10-3	TRBJ2-3	TGTGCCACCCGGGACAGGGGATCCCGGAGCGTAGATACGCAGTATTTT	CATRDRGSRSVDTQYF
TRBD2	few	TRBV3-1	TRBJ2-3	TGTGCCAGCAGCCAACGGGCGGGAGGGAAAGATACGCAGTATTTT	CASSQRAGGKDTQYF
-	-	TRBV27	TRBJ2-1	TGTGCCAGCAGTTGGCAGGGATTTGATGAGCAGTTCTTC	CASSWQGFDEQFF
-	-	TRBV7-9	TRBJ1-2	TGTGCCAGCAGCTTAGCCCCGGTAGCGAACTATGGCTACACCTTC	CASSLAPVANYGYTF
-	few	TRBV6-1	TRBJ1-5	TGTGCCAGCAGTCCCGACAGGAGCAATCAGCCCCAGCATTTT	CASSPDRSNQPQHF
TRBD2	-	TRBV5-1	TRBJ2-1	TGCGCCAGCAGCTTGGAGGAGGGAGCGGGAGTGAGGTACAATGAGCAGTTCTTC	CASSLEEGAGVRYNEQFF
TRBD2	few	TRBV5-6	TRBJ2-1	TGTGCCAGCAGCCTAATACGAACCGGGACTACGACATACAATGAGCAGTTCTTC	CASSLIRTGTTTYNEQFF
TRBD2	many	TRBV5-1	TRBJ2-3	TGCGCCAGCAGGAAGGAGCGGGAGACAATAAGTACGCAGTATTTT	CASRKERETISTQYF
-	-	TRBV5-6	TRBJ1-1	TGTGCCAGCAGCTTCCGTCGTATCGGCGCTGAAGCTTTCTTT	CASSFRRIGAEAFF
-	few	TRBV4-1	TRBJ2-7	TGCGCCAGCAGCCAAGGCCCCGGATCAAGCTACGAGCAGTACTTC	CASSQGPGSSYEQYF
TRBD1	few	TRBV10-3	TRBJ1-4	TGTGCCATCAGTGATATGGCAGGGGGAGAAAAACTGTTTTTT	CAISDMAGGEKLFF
TRBD2	few	TRBV11-2	TRBJ2-1	TGTGCCAGCAGCTTAGCTGAGGGAGGGGCGGAGCAGTTCTTC	CASSLAEGGAEQFF
-	-	TRBV4-3	TRBJ1-2	TGCGCCAGCAGCCAAGATATCCGGGCCAACTATGGCTACACCTTC	CASSQDIRANYGYTF
TRBD1	few	TRBV9	TRBJ1-2	TGTGCCAGCAGCACAGGGGAAGACTATGGCTACACCTTC	CASSTGEDYGYTF
-	few	TRBV5-1	TRBJ2-1	TGCGCCAGCAGCTACCAGGACAGGGTGGCGGGAGTGTGGGGGAATGAGCAGTTCTTC	CASSYQDRVAGVWGNEQFF
-	-	TRBV4-3	TRBJ1-1	TGCGCCAGCAGCCAAGACAGAGGGGCGGACACTGAAGCTTTCTTT	CASSQDRGADTEAFF
-	few	TRBV7-9	TRBJ2-5	TGTGCCAGCAGCTTTTCCCTGGGAGCAGAGACCCAGTACTTC	CASSFSLGAETQYF
-	-	TRBV7-6	TRBJ2-2	TGTGCCAGCAGCTCCGTCGTAGGGTACACCGGGGAGCTGTTTTTT	CASSSVVGYTGELFF
TRBD2	few	TRBV6-5	TRBJ2-1	TGTGCCAGCAGTTACTTCGGGACTAAAACCTACAATGAGCAGTTCTTC	CASSYFGTKTYNEQFF
TRBD2	-	TRBV20-1	TRBJ2-1	TGCAGTGCTAGAGATGAAAGCGGGAGATTAAGTGAGCAGTTCTTC	CSARDESGRLSEQFF
-	-	TRBV2	TRBJ2-7	TGTGCCAGCAGTGAAGGGCCCGCCTACGAGCAGTACTTC	CASSEGPAYEQYF
TRBD1	-	TRBV4-1	TRBJ2-7	TGCGCCAGCGCCCTAGGACAGGGGGCTGGCGAGCAGTACTTC	CASALGQGAGEQYF
TRBD2	-	TRBV24-1	TRBJ2-1	TGTGCCACCAGTGATTTTAGCGGGAACAATGAGCAGTTCTTC	CATSDFSGNNEQFF
-	-	TRBV12-3/TRBV12-4	TRBJ2-7	TGTGCCAGCAGCTACGGGGGGCGGGACGAGCAGTACTTC	CASSYGGRDEQYF
-	-	TRBV4-1	TRBJ1-2	TGCGCCAGCAGCCAGATGGGCCCCCACTATGGCTACACCTTC	CASSQMGPHYGYTF
TRBD1	few	TRBV7-9	TRBJ2-4	TGTGCCAGCAGTCATCCGGGACAGGGCATCGGGGGTGACATTCAGTACTTC	CASSHPGQGIGGDIQYF
-	many	TRBV12-3/TRBV12-4	TRBJ2-2	TGTGCCAGCAGTTTACATCTATCGGCCCGGGGCGGGGAGCTGTTTTTT	CASSLHLSARGGELFF
TRBD2	-	TRBV12-3/TRBV12-4	TRBJ2-3	TGTGCCAGCAGCAAACCGGGACTAGCGGGAGCAGATACGCAGTATTTT	CASSKPGLAGADTQYF
-	-	TRBV6-2/TRBV6-3	TRBJ2-1	TGTGCCACCGAGCTAGGGGCCATTAGCTCCTACAATGAGCAGTTCTTC	CATELGAISSYNEQFF
TRBD2	many	TRBV20-1	TRBJ2-1	TGCAGTGCTAGAGATCTCATGGCCATAGCGGGAGTGAGGGGCAATGAGCAGTTCTTC	CSARDLMAIAGVRGNEQFF
TRBD1	-	TRBV12-3/TRBV12-4	TRBJ1-5	TGTGCCAGCACTCGCCACGACAGGGTAGATCAGCCCCAGCATTTT	CASTRHDRVDQPQHF
-	few	TRBV4-1	TRBJ2-3	TGCGCCAGCAGCCCCCCCGCGGCCGATATAGACACAGATACGCAGTATTTT	CASSPPAADIDTDTQYF
TRBD2	few	TRBV20-1	TRBJ2-7	TGCAGTGCCGTAGCGGGCGTAATACCCTACGAGCAGTACTTC	CSAVAGVIPYEQYF
-	-	TRBV12-3/TRBV12-4	TRBJ1-5	TGTGCCAGCAGTTCCCCGAGGGGGGGGCAGCCCCAGCATTTT	CASSSPRGGQPQHF
TRBD1	few	TRBV27	TRBJ2-7	TGTGCCAGCAGTTTACGGTTCGACAGGGGGATTCCCTACGAGCAGTACTTC	CASSLRFDRGIPYEQYF
-	few	TRBV29-1	TRBJ2-1	TGCAGCGTTGCAGTGATCTCCTACAATGAGCAGTTCTTC	CSVAVISYNEQFF
-	-	TRBV15	TRBJ2-5	TGTGCCACCAGCTTTAGCTCGCAAGAGACCCAGTACTTC	CATSFSSQETQYF
TRBD2	medium-sized	TRBV4-1	TRBJ2-3	TGCGCCAGCAGCCAAGATCGGTGGGGGGGACCCACAGATACGCAGTATTTT	CASSQDRWGGPTDTQYF
-	-	TRBV12-3/TRBV12-4	TRBJ2-1	TGTGCCAGCAGCTCCGCGCAGGGGAGGGATGAGCAGTTCTTC	CASSSAQGRDEQFF
-	many	TRBV21-1	TRBJ2-7	TGTGCCAGCAGCCGCGGGACAGGGCCGTCCTACGAGCAGTACTTC	CASSRGTGPSYEQYF
-	-	TRBV6-5	TRBJ2-5	TGTGCCAGCAGTTACGTCGATAACCAAGAGACCCAGTACTTC	CASSYVDNQETQYF
-	-	TRBV20-1	TRBJ2-7	TGCAGTGCAGAGGGGTACGAGCAGTACTTC	CSAEGYEQYF
TRBD1	-	TRBV20-1	TRBJ1-2	TGCAGTGCTAGTCATGGGACAGGGGGTGGGTATGGCTACACCTTC	CSASHGTGGGYGYTF
-	-	TRBV20-1	TRBJ1-5	TGCAGTGCTAGAGATTCGGGTCTGGAGTTTCAGCCCCAGCATTTT	CSARDSGLEFQPQHF
-	-	TRBV12-3/TRBV12-4	TRBJ2-5	TGTGCCAGCAGCCTAACCCCAAGCCGGACCACAGAGACCCAGTACTTC	CASSLTPSRTTETQYF
-	-	TRBV7-6	TRBJ2-7	TGTGCCAGCAGCTTAGCGGAGGGACAGTCCTACGAGCAGTACTTC	CASSLAEGQSYEQYF
-	many	TRBV6-5	TRBJ2-2	TGTGCCAGCAGTTACGAGATGGGGACCGGGGAGCTGTTTTTT	CASSYEMGTGELFF
-	-	TRBV13	TRBJ2-1	TGTGCCAGCAGCTTACGCTCGGGCAGGGAAGGTGAGCAGTTCTTC	CASSLRSGREGEQFF
-	-	TRBV28	TRBJ2-7	TGTGCCAGCAGTTTATGGCTTTCAGGGGACCAAGATCCCGGGGAACGCTACGAGCAGTACTTC	CASSLWLSGDQDPGERYEQYF
TRBD2	-	TRBV28	TRBJ2-3	TGTGCCAGCGACACTAGCGGCACAGATACGCAGTATTTT	CASDTSGTDTQYF
TRBD2	-	TRBV4-2	TRBJ2-2	TGTGCCAGCAGCCAAAATTGGGGTCGGGCTAGCGGGACAGACACCGGGGAGCTGTTTTTT	CASSQNWGRASGTDTGELFF